This TCR beta chain derives from a study of cytomegalovirus exposure and HLA in healthy donors. Study-wide results and caveats: TCR beta sequences reportedly predicted most subjects' HLA-A and HLA-B alleles accurately.

The germline CDR1 and CDR2 sequences are MNHNS and SASEGT. The V segment lost 6 bases and the J segment 2 bases; nucleotides outside the gene matches: 6. This CDR3 has 15 residues. 60 Vbeta and 13 Jbeta primers were used in PCR. TCRdb's table, derived via immunoSEQ multiplex PCR, lists solely in-frame clones and lacks some. This sample has 200,000 to 250,000 clones, with roughly 84% found just once. About this clone itself: Its target is unknown.

The rearrangement links TRBV6-1 to TRBJ1-5; 8 bases are a match to TRBD1. Sequenced sample: PBMCs. The TCR was taken from a human donor in good health. The CDR3 loop is CASSGPGGGNQPQHF. CDR3 coding DNA: TGTGCCAGCAGCGGCCCAGGGGGCGGCAATCAGCCCCAGCATTTT.